The source of this T cell receptor (beta chain) is a study of blood T cell repertoires in COVID-19. Study information: T cells, B-cell-depleted T cells, or PBMCs supplied cDNA or gDNA.

Some clones are missing from TCRdb's copy, which holds only in-frame ones; the method was immunoSEQ multiplex PCR. The repertoire holds roughly 200,000 clones, with around 85% as singletons. This CDR3 is built from 14 residues. Germline V gene data show CDR1 as SGHVS and CDR2 as FNYEAQ. Unmatched junction bases numbered 5, after V lost 4 bases and J lost 3 bases. Material: peripheral blood. This sequence joins TRBV7-6 and TRBJ1-1, with 7 bases matching TRBD1. The TCR comes from a woman at least 80 years old with acute or convalescent COVID-19. CDR3 coding DNA: TGTGCCAGCAGCTCGACAGGGAGTGACACTGAAGCTTTCTTT. It codes for CASSSTGSDTEAFF.